This note documents a single T cell receptor beta chain sequence. The sample originates from a study of blood T cell repertoires in COVID-19. Study as a whole: COVID-19 samples, acute and convalescent, were from the United States, Italy and Spain. PBMCs, B-cell-depleted T cells, or T cells provided the cDNA or gDNA that made up the material.

The CDR3 totals 15 residues. Germline assignment: CDR1 SGHRS and CDR2 YFSETQ. With V trimmed by 0 bases and J by 5 bases, 7 bases remained unmatched. Per the authors' pipeline: Reference gene primers were amplified, and this amplification served to estimate nucleated cell counts. Profiling relied on immunoSEQ multiplex PCR, and the TCRdb table lists in-frame clones only, not all of them. V and J calls and clone size are copied from that table; D and trimming were computed from the DNA. The sample contains around 130,000 clones, about 81% of which appear only once. The V gene is TRBV5-1, the J gene TRBJ1-1; TRBD1 matches 7 bases. The source is a woman of 80 years or more with acute or convalescent COVID-19. Input material: peripheral blood. DNA for the CDR3: TGCGCCAGCAGCTTGGACAGGGGTGGTGGGACTGAAGCTTTCTTT. Translated, it gives CASSLDRGGGTEAFF. Filled out from reference TRBV5-1 and TRBJ1-1, the complete variable domain reads KAGVTQTPRYLIKTRGQQVTLSCSPISGHRSVSWYQQTPGQGLQFLFEYFSETQRNKGNFPGRFSGRQFSNSRSEMNVSTLELGDSALYLCASSLDRGGGTEAFFGQGTRLTVV.